These T cell receptor beta chains were read from a single sample in a study of blood T cell repertoires in COVID-19. The repertoire was sequenced with immunoSEQ multiplex PCR; TCRdb's copy has only in-frame clones and lacks some. The table records roughly 65,000 clones, around 80% of them present only once. Sequenced material: peripheral blood. Receptor source: a man older than 75 with acute or convalescent COVID-19. Both conserved end residues are part of each CDR3. The D gene is left open where the match is weak. The size field is filled for only some rows; it gives once, few, many or a size class.

D gene	V gene	clone size	J gene	CDR3 DNA	CDR3 protein
.	TRBV11-2	.	TRBJ2-3	TGTGCCAGCAGCTTAAACTCCGGGAGCACAGATACGCAGTATTTT	CASSLNSGSTDTQYF
.	TRBV30	.	TRBJ1-2	TGTGCCTGGAGTGGGAGCTACTATGGCTACACCTTC	CAWSGSYYGYTF
TRBD1	TRBV2	.	TRBJ1-1	TGTGCCAGCCCCGGGGAGGACAGGGGGCGATACACTGAAGCTTTCTTT	CASPGEDRGRYTEAFF
.	TRBV7-9	medium-sized	TRBJ2-1	TGTGCCAGCAGCCCCTTGGGGGGTAGGACCTACAATGAGCAGTTCTTC	CASSPLGGRTYNEQFF
.	TRBV5-6	.	TRBJ2-5	TGTGCCAGCAGCCTCGGTTTGGAGACCCAGTACTTC	CASSLGLETQYF
TRBD1	TRBV5-1	.	TRBJ1-1	TGCGCCAGCAGCCATACGGACAGGGAAGCTTTCTTT	CASSHTDREAFF
.	TRBV7-3	.	TRBJ1-6	TGTGCCAGCAGCTTAACAGCCGGGAATAATTCACCCCTCCACTTT	CASSLTAGNNSPLHF
TRBD2	TRBV5-6	few	TRBJ2-1	TGTGCCAGCAGCCGACTAGCGGGAGAACATGAGCAGTTCTTC	CASSRLAGEHEQFF
TRBD2	TRBV19	.	TRBJ2-7	TGTGCCAGTAGAAACAACGCCGGGACTAGCGGGGGGGCCCAGTACTTC	CASRNNAGTSGGAQYF
.	TRBV3-1/TRBV3-2	.	TRBJ1-1	TGTGCCAGCAGCCAAGATGGGGGGTTTGAAGCTTTCTTT	CASSQDGGFEAFF
.	TRBV7-9	.	TRBJ2-1	TGTGCCAGCAGCTTAGGACAGTACAATGAGCAGTTCTTC	CASSLGQYNEQFF
.	TRBV18	.	TRBJ1-3	TGTGCCAGCTCCCCCCGGGCTGGAAACACCATATATTTT	CASSPRAGNTIYF
TRBD1	TRBV6-5	.	TRBJ2-5	TGTGCCAGCAGGTACCTAGACAGGGGGCGAGGAGAGACCCAGTACTTC	CASRYLDRGRGETQYF